This T cell receptor beta chain appears in the sequencing data of a study of blood T cells in healthy people across ages. Points from the study as a whole: Whereas aged donors had fewer naive CD4+ cells, long-lived donors had more of them and higher diversity.

Regarding this clonotype: Its antigen is not known.

V lost 5 bases, J lost 0 bases, and 11 bases lay in between. The CDR3 consists of 15 residues. Combining a sample-barcoded 5' primer with a J-beta primer mix, a second PCR ran for roughly 7 to 11 cycles. From the 5' RACE reads, TCRdb called clonotypes with MiXCR, one entry per CDR3 protein. The table records more than 1.4 million distinct CDR3 sequences, around 42% of them present only once. The sample consisted of blood. V is TRBV12-3 or TRBV12-4 and J is TRBJ2-1, with a weak D call TRBD1 (5 bases). This receptor was obtained from a woman aged 18-30 years in good health. The CDR3 loop is CASSPRVLSYNEQFF. In DNA, the CDR3 is TGTGCCAGCAGTCCCAGGGTGCTCTCCTACAATGAGCAGTTCTTC.